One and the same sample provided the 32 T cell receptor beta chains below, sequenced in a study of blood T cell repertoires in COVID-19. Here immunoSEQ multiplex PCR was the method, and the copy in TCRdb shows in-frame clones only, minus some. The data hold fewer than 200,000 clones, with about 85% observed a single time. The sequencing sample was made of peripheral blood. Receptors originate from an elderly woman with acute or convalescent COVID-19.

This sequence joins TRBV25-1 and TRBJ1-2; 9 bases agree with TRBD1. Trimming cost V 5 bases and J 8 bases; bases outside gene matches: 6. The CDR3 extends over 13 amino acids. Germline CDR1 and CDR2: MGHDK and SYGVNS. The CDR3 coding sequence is TGTGCCAGCAGTACCCGGGACAGGGAGGGCTACACCTTC. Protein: CASSTRDREGYTF.

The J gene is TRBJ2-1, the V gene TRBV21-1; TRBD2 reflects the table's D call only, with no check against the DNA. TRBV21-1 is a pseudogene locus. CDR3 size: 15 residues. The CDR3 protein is CASSKVGGLWSEQFF. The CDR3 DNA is TGTGCCAGCAGCAAAGTGGGGGGGCTTTGGAGTGAGCAGTTCTTC.

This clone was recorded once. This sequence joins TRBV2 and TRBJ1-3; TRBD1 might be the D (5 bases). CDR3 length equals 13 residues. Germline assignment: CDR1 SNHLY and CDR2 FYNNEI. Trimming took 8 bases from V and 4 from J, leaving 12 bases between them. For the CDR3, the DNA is TGTGCCAGCGGGGCCTCTCCCGGAAACACCATATATTTT. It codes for CASGASPGNTIYF.

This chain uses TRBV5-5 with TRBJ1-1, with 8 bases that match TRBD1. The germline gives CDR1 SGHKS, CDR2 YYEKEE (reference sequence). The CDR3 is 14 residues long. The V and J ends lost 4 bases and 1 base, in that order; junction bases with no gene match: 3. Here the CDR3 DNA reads TGTGCCAGCAGCCCAGGGGGCCCGAACACTGAAGCTTTCTTT. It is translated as CASSPGGPNTEAFF.

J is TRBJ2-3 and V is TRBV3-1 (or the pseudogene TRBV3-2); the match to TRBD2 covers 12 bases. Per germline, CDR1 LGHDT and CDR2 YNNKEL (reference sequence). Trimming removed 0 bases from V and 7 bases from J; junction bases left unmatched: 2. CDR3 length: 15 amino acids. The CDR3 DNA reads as TGTGCCAGCAGCCAAGACGGGACTAGCGGGTATACGCAGTATTTT. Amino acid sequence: CASSQDGTSGYTQYF.

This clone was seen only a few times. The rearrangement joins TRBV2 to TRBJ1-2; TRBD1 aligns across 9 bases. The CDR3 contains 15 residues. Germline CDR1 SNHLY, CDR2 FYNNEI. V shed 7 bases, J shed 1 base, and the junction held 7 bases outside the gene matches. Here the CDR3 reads CASIEMGQGNYGYTF. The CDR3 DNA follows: TGTGCCAGCATCGAAATGGGACAGGGTAACTATGGCTACACCTTC.

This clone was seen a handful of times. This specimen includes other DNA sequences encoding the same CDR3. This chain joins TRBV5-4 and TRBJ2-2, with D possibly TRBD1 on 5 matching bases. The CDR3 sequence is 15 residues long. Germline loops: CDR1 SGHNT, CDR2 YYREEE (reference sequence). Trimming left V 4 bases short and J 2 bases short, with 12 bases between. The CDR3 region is CASSPRQGNTGELFF. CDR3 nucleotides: TGTGCCAGCAGCCCTCGGCAGGGTAACACCGGGGAGCTGTTTTTT.

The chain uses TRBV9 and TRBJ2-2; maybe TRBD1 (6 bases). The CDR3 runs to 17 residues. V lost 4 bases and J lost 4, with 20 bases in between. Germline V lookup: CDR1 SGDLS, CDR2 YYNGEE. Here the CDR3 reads CASSPTGQGLATGELFF. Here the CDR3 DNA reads TGTGCCAGCAGCCCCACGGGGCAGGGGCTGGCCACCGGGGAGCTGTTTTTT.

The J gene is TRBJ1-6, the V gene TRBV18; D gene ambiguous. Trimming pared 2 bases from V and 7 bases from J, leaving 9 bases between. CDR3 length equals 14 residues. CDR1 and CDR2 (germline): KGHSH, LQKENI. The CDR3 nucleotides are TGTGCCAGCTCACCATCCGGGAGGAATTCACCCCTCCACTTT. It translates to CASSPSGRNSPLHF.

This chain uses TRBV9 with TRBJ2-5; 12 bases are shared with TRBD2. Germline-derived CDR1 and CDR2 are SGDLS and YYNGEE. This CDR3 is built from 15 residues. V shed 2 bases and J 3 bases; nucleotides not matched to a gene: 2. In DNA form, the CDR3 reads TGTGCCAGCAGCGTGACTAGCGGGGGTGAAGAGACCCAGTACTTC. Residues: CASSVTSGGEETQYF.

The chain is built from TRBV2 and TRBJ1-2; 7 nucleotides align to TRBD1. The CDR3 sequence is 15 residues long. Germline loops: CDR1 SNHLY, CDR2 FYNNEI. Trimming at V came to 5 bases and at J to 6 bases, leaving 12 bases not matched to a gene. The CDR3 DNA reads TGTGCCAGCAGTACACCGGGACAGTTATTTCATGGCTACACCTTC. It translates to CASSTPGQLFHGYTF.

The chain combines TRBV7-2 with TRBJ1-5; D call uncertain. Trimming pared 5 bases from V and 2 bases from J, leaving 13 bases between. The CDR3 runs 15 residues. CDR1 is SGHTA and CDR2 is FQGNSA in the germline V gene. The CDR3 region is CASSGGAGGNQPQHF. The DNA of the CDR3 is TGTGCCAGCAGCGGAGGAGCTGGGGGCAATCAGCCCCAGCATTTT. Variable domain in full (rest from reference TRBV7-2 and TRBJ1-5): GAGVSQSPSNKVTEKGKDVELRCDPISGHTALYWYRQSLGQGLEFLIYFQGNSAPDKSGLPSDRFSAERTGGSVSTLTIQRTQQEDSAVYLCASSGGAGGNQPQHFGDGTRLSIL.

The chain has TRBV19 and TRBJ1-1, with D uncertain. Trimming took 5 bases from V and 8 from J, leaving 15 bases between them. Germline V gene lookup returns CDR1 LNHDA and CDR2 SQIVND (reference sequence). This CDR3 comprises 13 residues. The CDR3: CASSFGGASEAFF. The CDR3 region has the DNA TGTGCCAGTAGTTTTGGCGGAGCCAGCGAAGCTTTCTTT. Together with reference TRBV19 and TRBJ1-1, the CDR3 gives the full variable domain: DGGITQSPKYLFRKEGQNVTLSCEQNLNHDAMYWYRQDPGQGLRLIYYSQIVNDFQKGDIAEGYSVSREKKESFPLTVTSAQKNPTAFYLCASSFGGASEAFFGQGTRLTVV.

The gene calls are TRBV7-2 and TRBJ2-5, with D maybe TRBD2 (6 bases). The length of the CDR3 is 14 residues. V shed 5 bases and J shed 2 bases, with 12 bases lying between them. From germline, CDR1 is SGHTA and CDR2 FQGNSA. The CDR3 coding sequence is TGTGCCAGCAGCGTGACTAGGAGTCAAGAGACCCAGTACTTC. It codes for CASSVTRSQETQYF.

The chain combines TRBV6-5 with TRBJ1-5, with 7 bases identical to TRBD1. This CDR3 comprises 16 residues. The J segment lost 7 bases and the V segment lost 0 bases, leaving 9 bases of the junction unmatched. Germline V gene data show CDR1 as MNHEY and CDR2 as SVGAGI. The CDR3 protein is CASSYSPGGGYQPQHF. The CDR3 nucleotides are TGTGCCAGCAGTTACTCGCCAGGGGGAGGTTACCAGCCCCAGCATTTT.

The CDR3 is CASSRQSGGASEEQFF. Here the CDR3 DNA reads TGCGCCAGCAGCCGCCAAAGCGGGGGGGCATCTGAGGAGCAGTTCTTC. The chain employs TRBV4-3 and TRBJ2-1; 10 nucleotides align to TRBD2. V was clipped by 4 bases and J by 10 bases; unmatched bases: 13. This CDR3 is 16 amino acids long. The germline V gene encodes CDR1 LGHNA and CDR2 YSLEER.

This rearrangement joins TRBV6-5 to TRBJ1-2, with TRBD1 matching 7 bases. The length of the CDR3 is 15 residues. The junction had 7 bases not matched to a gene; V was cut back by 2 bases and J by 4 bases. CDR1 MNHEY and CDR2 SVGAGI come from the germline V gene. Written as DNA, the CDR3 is TGTGCCAGCAGTTACCGACAGGGCCCAATCTATGGCTACACCTTC. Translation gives CASSYRQGPIYGYTF.

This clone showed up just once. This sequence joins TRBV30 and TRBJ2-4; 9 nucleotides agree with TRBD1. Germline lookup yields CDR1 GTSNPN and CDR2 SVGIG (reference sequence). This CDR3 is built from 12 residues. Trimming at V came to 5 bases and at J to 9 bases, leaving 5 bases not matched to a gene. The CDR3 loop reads CAWGTGRGIQYF. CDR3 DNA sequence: TGTGCCTGGGGGACAGGGCGGGGCATTCAGTACTTC.

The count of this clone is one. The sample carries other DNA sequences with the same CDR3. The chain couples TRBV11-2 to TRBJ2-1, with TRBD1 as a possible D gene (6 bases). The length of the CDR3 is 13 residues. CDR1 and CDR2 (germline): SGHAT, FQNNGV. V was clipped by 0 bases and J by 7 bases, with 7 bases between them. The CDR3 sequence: CASSLDRGNEQFF. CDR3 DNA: TGTGCCAGCAGCTTAGATAGGGGGAATGAGCAGTTCTTC. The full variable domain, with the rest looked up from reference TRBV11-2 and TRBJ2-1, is EAGVAQSPRYKIIEKRQSVAFWCNPISGHATLYWYQQILGQGPKLLIQFQNNGVVDDSQLPKDRFSAERLKGVDSTLKIQPAKLEDSAVYLCASSLDRGNEQFFGPGTRLTVL.

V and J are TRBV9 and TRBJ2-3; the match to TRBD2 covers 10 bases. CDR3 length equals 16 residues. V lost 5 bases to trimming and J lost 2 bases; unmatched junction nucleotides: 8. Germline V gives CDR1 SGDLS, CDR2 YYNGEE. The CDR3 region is CASRASGSSNTDTQYF. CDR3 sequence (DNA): TGTGCCAGCAGGGCTAGCGGGAGTTCTAACACAGATACGCAGTATTTT.

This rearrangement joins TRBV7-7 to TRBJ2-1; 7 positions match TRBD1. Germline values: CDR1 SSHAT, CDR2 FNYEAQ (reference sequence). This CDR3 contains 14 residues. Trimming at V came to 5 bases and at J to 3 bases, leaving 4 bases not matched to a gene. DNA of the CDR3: TGTGCCAGCAGCCCGGGACAGCTCTACAATGAGCAGTTCTTC. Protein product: CASSPGQLYNEQFF.

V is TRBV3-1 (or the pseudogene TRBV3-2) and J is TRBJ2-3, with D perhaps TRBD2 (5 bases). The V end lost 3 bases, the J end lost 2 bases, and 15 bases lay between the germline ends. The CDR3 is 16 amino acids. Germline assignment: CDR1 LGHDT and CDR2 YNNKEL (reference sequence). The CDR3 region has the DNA TGTGCCAGCAGCCACTACGAAGCGGACCTCACAGATACGCAGTATTTT. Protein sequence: CASSHYEADLTDTQYF.

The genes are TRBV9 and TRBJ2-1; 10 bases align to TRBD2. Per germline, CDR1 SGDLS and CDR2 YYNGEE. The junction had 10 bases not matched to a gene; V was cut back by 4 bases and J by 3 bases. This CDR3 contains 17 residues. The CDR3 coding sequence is TGTGCCAGCAGCCCAGAGTGGGGGACTAGCGTCTACAATGAGCAGTTCTTC. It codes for CASSPEWGTSVYNEQFF.

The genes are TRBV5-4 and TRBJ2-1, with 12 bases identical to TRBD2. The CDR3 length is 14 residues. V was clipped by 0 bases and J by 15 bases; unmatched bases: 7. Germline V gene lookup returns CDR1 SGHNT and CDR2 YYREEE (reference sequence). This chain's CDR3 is CASSLDRLAGDPFF. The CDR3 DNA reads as TGTGCCAGCAGCTTGGACAGACTAGCGGGAGACCCGTTCTTC.

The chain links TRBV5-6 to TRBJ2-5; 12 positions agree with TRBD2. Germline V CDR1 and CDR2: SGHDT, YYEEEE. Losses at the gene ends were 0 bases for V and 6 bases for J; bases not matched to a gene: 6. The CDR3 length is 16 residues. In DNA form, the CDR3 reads TGTGCCAGCAGCTTGGTGTCTAGCGGGAGGGCCAAGACCCAGTACTTC. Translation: CASSLVSSGRAKTQYF.

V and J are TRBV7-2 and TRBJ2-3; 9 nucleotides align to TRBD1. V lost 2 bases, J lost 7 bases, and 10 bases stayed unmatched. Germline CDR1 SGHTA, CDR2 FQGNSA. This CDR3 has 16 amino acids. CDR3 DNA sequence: TGTGCCAGCAGCTTATCCGGGACAGGGCCGCGGAATACGCAGTATTTT. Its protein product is CASSLSGTGPRNTQYF. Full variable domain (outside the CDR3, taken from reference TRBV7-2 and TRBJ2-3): GAGVSQSPSNKVTEKGKDVELRCDPISGHTALYWYRQSLGQGLEFLIYFQGNSAPDKSGLPSDRFSAERTGGSVSTLTIQRTQQEDSAVYLCASSLSGTGPRNTQYFGPGTRLTVL.

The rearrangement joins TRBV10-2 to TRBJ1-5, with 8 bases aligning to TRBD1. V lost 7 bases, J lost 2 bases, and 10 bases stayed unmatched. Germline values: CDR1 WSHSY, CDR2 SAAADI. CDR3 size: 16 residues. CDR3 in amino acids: CASMENGQGGNQPQHF. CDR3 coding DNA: TGCGCCAGCATGGAGAATGGACAGGGAGGCAATCAGCCCCAGCATTTT.

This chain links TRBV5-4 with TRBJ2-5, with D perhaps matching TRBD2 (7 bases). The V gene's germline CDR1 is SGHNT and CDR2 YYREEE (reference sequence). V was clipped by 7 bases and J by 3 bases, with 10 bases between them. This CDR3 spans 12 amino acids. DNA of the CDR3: TGTGCCAGCGGGGGGGCGGAAGAGACCCAGTACTTC. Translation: CASGGAEETQYF.

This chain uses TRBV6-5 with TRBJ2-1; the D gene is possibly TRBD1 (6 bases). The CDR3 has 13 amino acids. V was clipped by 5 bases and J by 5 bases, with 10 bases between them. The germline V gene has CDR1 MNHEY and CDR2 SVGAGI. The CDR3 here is CASSTGLHNEQFF. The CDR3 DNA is TGTGCCAGCAGTACAGGGTTACACAATGAGCAGTTCTTC.

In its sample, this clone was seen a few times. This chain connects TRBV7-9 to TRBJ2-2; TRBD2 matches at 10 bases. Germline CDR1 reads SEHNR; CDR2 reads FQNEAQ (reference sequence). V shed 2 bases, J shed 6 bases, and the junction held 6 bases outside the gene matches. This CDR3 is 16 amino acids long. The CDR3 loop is CASSLSASGGAGELFF. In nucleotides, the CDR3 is TGTGCCAGCAGCTTATCGGCTAGCGGGGGCGCCGGGGAGCTGTTTTTT.

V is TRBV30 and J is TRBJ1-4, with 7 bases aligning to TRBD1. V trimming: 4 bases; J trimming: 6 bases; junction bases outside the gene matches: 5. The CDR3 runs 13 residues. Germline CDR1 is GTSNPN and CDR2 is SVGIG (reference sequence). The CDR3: CAWTGGTYEKLFF. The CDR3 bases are TGTGCCTGGACAGGGGGTACATATGAAAAACTGTTTTTT.

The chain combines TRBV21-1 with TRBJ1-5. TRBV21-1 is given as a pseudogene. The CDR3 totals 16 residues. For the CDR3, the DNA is TGTGCCAGCAGCAACCCCGGTAGTGGGGGGGGTCAGCCCCAGCATTTT. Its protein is CASSNPGSGGGQPQHF.